This T cell receptor (beta chain) derives from a study of CD8 T cells in Susac syndrome. Between the trimmed V and J ends, which lost 6 bases and 4 bases, there was a span of 15 bases. This CDR3 is built from 14 residues. The germline gives CDR1 MNHEY, CDR2 SVGAGI. From blood CD8+ and CD4+ T cells, TCR beta sequences were generated. The authors negatively isolated CD8+ and CD4+ T cells and FACS-enriched TEMRA cells. RNA totalling roughly 0.5 to 1 ug underwent reverse transcription with random hexamers. TCR beta CDR3 was amplified by immunoSEQ covering 54 Vbeta and 13 Jbeta. TCRdb re-derived calls from the immunoSEQ multiplex PCR reads in MiXCR, one entry per CDR3 protein. In the table there are around 130,000 distinct CDR3 sequences, more than 75% of which are singletons.

The chain is built from TRBV6-5 and TRBJ1-1, with D maybe TRBD1 (6 bases). What was sequenced was CD8+ T cells from PBMCs. The source of this sequence is a human donor with multiple sclerosis. The CDR3 region is CASRLGLRGTEAFF. CDR3 DNA: TGTGCCAGCAGGTTGGGGCTCAGGGGCACTGAAGCTTTCTTT.